The 4 T cell receptor beta chains presented below share a single source sample, sequenced in a study of blood T cell repertoires in COVID-19. The table came from immunoSEQ multiplex PCR; TCRdb's copy has only in-frame clones and leaves some out. This table holds more than 200,000 clones, 70% to 90% found once. The sequenced material came from peripheral blood. These receptors were taken from a woman in her 70s with active or convalescent COVID-19.

The chain has TRBV2 and TRBJ1-2, with D perhaps matching TRBD1 (6 bases). Per germline, CDR1 SNHLY and CDR2 FYNNEI. Trimming left V 2 bases short and J 4 bases short, with 8 bases between. CDR3 length equals 13 residues. For the CDR3, the DNA is TGTGCCAGCAGTGAACAGGGGTCCTATGGCTACACCTTC. Translated: CASSEQGSYGYTF.

This chain links TRBV4-1 with TRBJ2-5, with D possibly TRBD1 on 6 matching bases. This CDR3 is 16 amino acids long. Looked up from germline, CDR1 is MGHRA and CDR2 is YSYEKL. V shed 0 bases and J shed 4 bases, with 15 bases lying between them. CDR3 in amino acids: CASSQEGFRGRETQYF. The CDR3 region has the DNA TGCGCCAGCAGCCAAGAAGGTTTCAGGGGCAGAGAGACCCAGTACTTC.

The rearrangement joins TRBV5-3 to TRBJ2-3; TRBD1 might be the D (5 bases). TRBV5-3 is an open reading frame whose function is uncertain. The CDR3 is 17 amino acids. V gave up 2 bases and J gave up 0 bases, with 16 bases separating them. CDR3 residues: CARSFDGRQTSTDTQYF. The CDR3 DNA is TGTGCCAGAAGCTTCGACGGAAGACAGACAAGCACAGATACGCAGTATTTT.

This clone occurred once. The genes are TRBV12-5 and TRBJ2-1; the match to TRBD2 covers 13 bases. Germline lookup yields CDR1 LGHNT and CDR2 FRNRAP. V was clipped by 5 bases and J by 1 base; unmatched bases: 14. CDR3 length equals 20 residues. The CDR3 region is CASGQTQGLAGRGSYNEQFF. The CDR3 bases are TGTGCTAGTGGTCAGACCCAGGGACTAGCGGGGAGGGGATCCTACAATGAGCAGTTCTTC. The full variable domain, its missing parts supplied by reference TRBV12-5 and TRBJ2-1, is DARVTQTPRHKVTEMGQEVTMRCQPILGHNTVFWYRQTMMQGLELLAYFRNRAPLDDSGMPKDRFSAEMPDATLATLKIQPSEPRDSAVYFCASGQTQGLAGRGSYNEQFFGPGTRLTVL.